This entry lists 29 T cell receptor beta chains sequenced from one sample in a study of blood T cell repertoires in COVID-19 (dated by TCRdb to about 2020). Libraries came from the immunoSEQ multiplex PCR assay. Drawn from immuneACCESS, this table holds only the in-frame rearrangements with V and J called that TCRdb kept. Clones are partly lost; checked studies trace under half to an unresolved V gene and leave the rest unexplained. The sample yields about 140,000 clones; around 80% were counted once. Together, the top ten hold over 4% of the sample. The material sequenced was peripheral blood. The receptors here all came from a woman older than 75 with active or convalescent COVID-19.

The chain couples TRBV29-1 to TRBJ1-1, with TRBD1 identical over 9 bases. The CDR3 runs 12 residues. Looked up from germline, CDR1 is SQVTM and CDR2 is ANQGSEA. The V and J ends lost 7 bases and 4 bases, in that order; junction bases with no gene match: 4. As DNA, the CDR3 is TGCAGCGACGGACAGGGGACCACTGAAGCTTTCTTT. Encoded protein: CSDGQGTTEAFF.

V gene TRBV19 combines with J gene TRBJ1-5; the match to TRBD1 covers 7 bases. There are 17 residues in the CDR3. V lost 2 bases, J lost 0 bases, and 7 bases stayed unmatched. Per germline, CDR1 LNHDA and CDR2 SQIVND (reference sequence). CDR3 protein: CASSIRLRQGSNQPQHF. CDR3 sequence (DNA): TGTGCCAGTAGTATAAGGTTGAGACAGGGTAGCAATCAGCCCCAGCATTTT.

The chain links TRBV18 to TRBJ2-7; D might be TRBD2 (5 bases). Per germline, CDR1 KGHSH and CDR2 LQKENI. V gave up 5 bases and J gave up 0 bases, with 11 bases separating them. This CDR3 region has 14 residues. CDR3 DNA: TGTGCCAGCTCAAGGGAGAAGAGCTCCTACGAGCAGTACTTC. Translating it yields CASSREKSSYEQYF.

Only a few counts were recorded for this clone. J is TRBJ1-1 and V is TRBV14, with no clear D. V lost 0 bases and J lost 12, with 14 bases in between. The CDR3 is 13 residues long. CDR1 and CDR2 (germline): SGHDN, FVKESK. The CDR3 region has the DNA TGTGCCAGCAGCCAAGAGCCGCTGAAGCAAACTTTCTTT. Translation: CASSQEPLKQTFF.

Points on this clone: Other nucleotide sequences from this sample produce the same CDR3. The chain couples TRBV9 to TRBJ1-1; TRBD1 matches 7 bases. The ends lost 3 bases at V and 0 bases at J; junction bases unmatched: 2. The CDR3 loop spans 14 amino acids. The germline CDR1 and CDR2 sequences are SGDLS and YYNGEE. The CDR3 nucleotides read TGTGCCAGCAGCGGGACAGGTCTGAACACTGAAGCTTTCTTT. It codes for CASSGTGLNTEAFF.

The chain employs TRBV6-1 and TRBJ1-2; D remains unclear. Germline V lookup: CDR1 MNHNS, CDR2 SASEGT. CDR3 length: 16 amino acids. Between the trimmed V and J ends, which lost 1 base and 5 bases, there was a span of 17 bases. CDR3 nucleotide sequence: TGTGCCAGCAGTGAAGGGGTGTCGGGAACGGGTTATGGCTACACCTTC. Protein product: CASSEGVSGTGYGYTF.

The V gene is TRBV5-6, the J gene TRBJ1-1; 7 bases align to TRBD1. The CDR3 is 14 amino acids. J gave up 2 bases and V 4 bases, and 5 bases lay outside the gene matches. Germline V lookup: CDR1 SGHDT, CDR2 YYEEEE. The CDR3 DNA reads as TGTGCCAGCAGCGTGGACAGGAGAAACACTGAAGCTTTCTTT. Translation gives CASSVDRRNTEAFF.

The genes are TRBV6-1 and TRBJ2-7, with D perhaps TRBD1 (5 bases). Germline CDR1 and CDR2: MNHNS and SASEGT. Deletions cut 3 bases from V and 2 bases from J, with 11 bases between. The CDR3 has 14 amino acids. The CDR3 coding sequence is TGTGCCAGCAGTGATAGGGGTGGAGCCTACGAGCAGTACTTC. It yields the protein CASSDRGGAYEQYF.

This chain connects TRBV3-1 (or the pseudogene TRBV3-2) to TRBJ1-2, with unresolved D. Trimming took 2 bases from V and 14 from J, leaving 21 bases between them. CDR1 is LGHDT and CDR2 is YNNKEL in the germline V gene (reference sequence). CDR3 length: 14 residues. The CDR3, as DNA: TGTGCCAGCAGCCAATCCGTTAGAGCTGAGACGCGGACCTTC. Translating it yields CASSQSVRAETRTF.

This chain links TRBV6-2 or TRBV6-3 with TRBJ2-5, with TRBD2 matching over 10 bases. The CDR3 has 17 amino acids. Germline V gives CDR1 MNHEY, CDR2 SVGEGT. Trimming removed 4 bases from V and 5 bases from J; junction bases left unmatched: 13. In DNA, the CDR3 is TGTGCCAGCAGTTTACTCAGGACTAGCGGACAGACTGAGACCCAGTACTTC. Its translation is CASSLLRTSGQTETQYF.

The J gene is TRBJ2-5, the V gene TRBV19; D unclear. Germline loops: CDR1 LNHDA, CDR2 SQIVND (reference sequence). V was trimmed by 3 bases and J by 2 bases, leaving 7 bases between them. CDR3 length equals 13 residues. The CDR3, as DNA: TGTGCCAGTAGTATCGGTAATCAAGAGACCCAGTACTTC. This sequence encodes CASSIGNQETQYF.

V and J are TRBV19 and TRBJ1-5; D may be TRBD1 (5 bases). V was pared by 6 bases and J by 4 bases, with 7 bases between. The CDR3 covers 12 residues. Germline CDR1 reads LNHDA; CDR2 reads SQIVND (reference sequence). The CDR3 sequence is CASRGGNQPQHF. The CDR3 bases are TGTGCCAGTAGGGGGGGGAATCAGCCCCAGCATTTT.

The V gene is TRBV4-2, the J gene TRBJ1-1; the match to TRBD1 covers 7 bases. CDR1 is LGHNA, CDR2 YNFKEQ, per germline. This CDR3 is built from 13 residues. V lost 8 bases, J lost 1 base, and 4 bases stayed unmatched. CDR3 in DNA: TGTGCCAGCTCCGGACAGGCGAACACTGAAGCTTTCTTT. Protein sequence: CASSGQANTEAFF.

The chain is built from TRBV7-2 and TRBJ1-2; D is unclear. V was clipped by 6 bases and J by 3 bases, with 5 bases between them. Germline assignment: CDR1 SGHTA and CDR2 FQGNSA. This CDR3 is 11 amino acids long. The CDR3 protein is CASRRDYGYTF. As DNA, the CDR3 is TGTGCCAGCAGGCGTGACTATGGCTACACCTTC.

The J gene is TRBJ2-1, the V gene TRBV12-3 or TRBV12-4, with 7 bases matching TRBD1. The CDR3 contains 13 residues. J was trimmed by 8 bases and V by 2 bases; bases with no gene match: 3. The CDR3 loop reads CASSLTQGDEQFF. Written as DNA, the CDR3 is TGTGCCAGCAGTTTAACGCAGGGGGATGAGCAGTTCTTC.

The CDR3 loop reads CASRLSNYGYTF. Here the CDR3 DNA reads TGTGCCAGCAGGCTCAGTAACTATGGCTACACCTTC. J is TRBJ1-2 and V is TRBV12-3 or TRBV12-4, with unresolved D. The CDR3 is 12 residues long. V lost 6 bases, J lost 1 base, and 6 bases lay in between.

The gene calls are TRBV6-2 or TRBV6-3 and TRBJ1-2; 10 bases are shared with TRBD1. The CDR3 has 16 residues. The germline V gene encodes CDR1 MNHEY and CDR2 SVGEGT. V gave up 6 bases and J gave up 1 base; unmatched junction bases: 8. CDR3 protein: CASSETGTGVNYGYTF. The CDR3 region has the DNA TGTGCCAGCAGCGAGACCGGGACAGGGGTTAACTATGGCTACACCTTC.

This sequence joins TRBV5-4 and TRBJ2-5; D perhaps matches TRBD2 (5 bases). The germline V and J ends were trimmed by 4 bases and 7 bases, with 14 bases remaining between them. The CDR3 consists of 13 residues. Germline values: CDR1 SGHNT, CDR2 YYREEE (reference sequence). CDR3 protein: CASSLDARGTQYF. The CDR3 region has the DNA TGTGCCAGCAGCCTGGACGCCCGGGGGACCCAGTACTTC.

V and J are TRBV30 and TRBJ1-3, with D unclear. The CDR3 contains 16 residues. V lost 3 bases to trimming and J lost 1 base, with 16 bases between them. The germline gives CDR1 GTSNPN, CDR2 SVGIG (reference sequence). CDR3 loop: CAWSGPGRSSGNTIYF. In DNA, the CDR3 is TGTGCCTGGAGCGGACCCGGGAGGAGTTCTGGAAACACCATATATTTT.

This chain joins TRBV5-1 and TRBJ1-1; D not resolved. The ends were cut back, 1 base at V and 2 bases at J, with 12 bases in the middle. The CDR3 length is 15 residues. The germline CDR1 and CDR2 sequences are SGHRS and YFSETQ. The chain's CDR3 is CASSLYTAANTEAFF. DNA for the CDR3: TGCGCCAGCAGCTTGTATACAGCAGCCAACACTGAAGCTTTCTTT.

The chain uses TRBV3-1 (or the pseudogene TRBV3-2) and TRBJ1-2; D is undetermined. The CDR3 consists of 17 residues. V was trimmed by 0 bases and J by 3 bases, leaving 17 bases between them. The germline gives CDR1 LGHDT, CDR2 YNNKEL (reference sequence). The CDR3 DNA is TGTGCCAGCAGCCAAGACCTTGGGCAGGAGGCCTACTATGGCTACACCTTC. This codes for CASSQDLGQEAYYGYTF.

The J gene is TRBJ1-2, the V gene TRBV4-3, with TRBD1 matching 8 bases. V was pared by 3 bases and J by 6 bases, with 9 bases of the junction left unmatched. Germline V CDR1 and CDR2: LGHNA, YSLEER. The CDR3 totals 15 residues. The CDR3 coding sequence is TGCGCCAGCAGCCAGGGTGGACAGGGAAGAGATGGCTACACCTTC. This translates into CASSQGGQGRDGYTF.

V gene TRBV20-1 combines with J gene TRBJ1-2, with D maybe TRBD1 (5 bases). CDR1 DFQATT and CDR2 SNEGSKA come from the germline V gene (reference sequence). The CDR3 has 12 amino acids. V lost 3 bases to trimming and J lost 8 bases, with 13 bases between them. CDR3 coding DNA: TGCAGTGCTAGTCCAGGGTATGAGGGCTACACCTTC. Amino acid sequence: CSASPGYEGYTF.

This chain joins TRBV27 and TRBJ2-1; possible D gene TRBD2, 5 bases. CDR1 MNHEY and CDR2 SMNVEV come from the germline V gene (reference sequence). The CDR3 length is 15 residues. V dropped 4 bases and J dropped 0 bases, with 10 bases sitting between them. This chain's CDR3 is CASSSGKLSYNEQFF. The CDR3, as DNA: TGTGCCAGCAGTTCGGGGAAGCTCTCCTACAATGAGCAGTTCTTC.

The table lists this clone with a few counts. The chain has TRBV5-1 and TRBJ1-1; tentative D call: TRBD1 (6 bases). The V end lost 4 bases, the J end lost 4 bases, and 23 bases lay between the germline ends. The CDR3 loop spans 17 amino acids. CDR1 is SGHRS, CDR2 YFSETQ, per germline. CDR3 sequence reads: CASSPGGGSSFRTEAFF. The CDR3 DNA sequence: TGCGCCAGCAGCCCGGGCGGGGGCAGTTCCTTTCGCACTGAAGCTTTCTTT. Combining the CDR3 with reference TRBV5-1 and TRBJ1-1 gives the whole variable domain KAGVTQTPRYLIKTRGQQVTLSCSPISGHRSVSWYQQTPGQGLQFLFEYFSETQRNKGNFPGRFSGRQFSNSRSEMNVSTLELGDSALYLCASSPGGGSSFRTEAFFGQGTRLTVV.

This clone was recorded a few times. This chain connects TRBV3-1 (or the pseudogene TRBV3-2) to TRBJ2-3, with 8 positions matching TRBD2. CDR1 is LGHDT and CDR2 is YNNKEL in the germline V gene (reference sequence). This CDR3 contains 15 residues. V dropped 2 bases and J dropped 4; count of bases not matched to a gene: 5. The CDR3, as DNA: TGTGCCAGCAGCCAAACCGGGACTAGAGCAGATACGCAGTATTTT. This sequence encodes CASSQTGTRADTQYF.

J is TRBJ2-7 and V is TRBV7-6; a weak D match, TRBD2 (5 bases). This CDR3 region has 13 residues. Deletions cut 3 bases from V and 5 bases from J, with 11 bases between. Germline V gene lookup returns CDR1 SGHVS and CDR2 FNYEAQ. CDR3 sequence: CASSLFRGNEQYF. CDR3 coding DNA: TGTGCCAGCAGCTTGTTTCGAGGGAACGAGCAGTACTTC.

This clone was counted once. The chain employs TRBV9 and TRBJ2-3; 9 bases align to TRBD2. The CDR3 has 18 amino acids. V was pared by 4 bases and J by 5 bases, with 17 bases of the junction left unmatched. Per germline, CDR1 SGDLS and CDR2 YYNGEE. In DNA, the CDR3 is TGTGCCAGCAGCAACCATCGGTCTAGCGGGGTAGCTGGAGATACGCAGTATTTT. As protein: CASSNHRSSGVAGDTQYF.

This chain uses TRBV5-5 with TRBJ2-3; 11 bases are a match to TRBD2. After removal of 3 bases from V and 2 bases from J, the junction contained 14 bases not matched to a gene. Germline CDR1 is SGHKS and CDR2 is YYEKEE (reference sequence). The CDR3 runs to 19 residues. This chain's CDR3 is CASSWRSSSGGRNTDTQYF. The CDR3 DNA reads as TGTGCCAGCAGCTGGAGGTCCTCTAGCGGGGGGCGAAACACAGATACGCAGTATTTT.